This T cell receptor beta chain was profiled in a study of blood T cell repertoires in COVID-19 (dated by TCRdb to about 2020). As for the study more broadly: Samples from collaborators originated in the United States, Italy and Spain and spanned both the acute and convalescent phases of COVID-19. The samples were drawn from two sources: the first 160 participants of the ongoing ImmuneRACE study, and 1,000 to 1,500 subjects contributed by 6 global collaborators. The material from the prospective study consisted of cDNA or gDNA derived from T cells, B-cell-depleted T cells, or PBMCs. HLA class I and class II types, where available, came from metadata supplied by the sample provider rather than from assay-based typing. The dataset comprised deeply sampled blood TCRbeta repertoires from subjects exposed to, actively infected with, or recovered from COVID-19. A de-identified subject ID, COVID-19 status, age in years and sex were almost always included in the sample metadata. The repertoires were released in a freely available public database intended as a resource for research on the immune response to SARS-CoV-2. Points the paper makes about the study in general: How much clinical and demographic metadata was included differed by source and by participant, and the metadata was provided uncurated.

On this clone: Its antigen specificity is not known. Base quality data are lacking; no much larger clone is found one base away.

Enrolling through a virtual design, the prospective study's participants ranged in age from roughly 18 to 95 years and lived across about two dozen United States geographic areas. In the prospective study, participants were assigned to cohorts based on the clinical history participants reported in a screening survey and a study questionnaire. Exposed participants had been in contact with someone with a PCR-confirmed or clinician-diagnosed COVID-19 case within 2 weeks of study entry. In the prospective study, whole blood, serum and a nasopharyngeal or oropharyngeal swab were collected from each participant by mobile phlebotomists. Over an approximately 2-month period, participants in the prospective study had the option of providing additional blood draws and questionnaires. Before DNA extraction, prospective study blood samples were shipped either frozen or at room temperature. The immunoSEQ Assay, a bias-controlled multiplex PCR, was used to amplify TCRbeta CDR3 regions from genomic DNA. The original pipeline was this. Nucleated cell counts per sample were estimated from amplification of reference gene primers within the assay. Sequence reads were collapsed and filtered to measure the absolute abundance of every unique TCRbeta CDR3 rearrangement. For each sample, productive Simpson clonality was calculated as the square root of Simpson's diversity index over productive rearrangements. This immuneACCESS table, as held by TCRdb, lists in-frame sequences with V and J called but not all clones. Of the missing ones, under half trace to an unresolved V gene in checked studies; the others have no known cause. Clonal size and the V and J genes are those of that table, whereas D and trimming came from the DNA. This sample holds about 300,000 clones; around nine tenths were observed only once. The biggest ten clones account for roughly 2.9% of the sample.

The germline V gene (reference sequence) sets CDR1 to LNHDA and CDR2 to SQIVND. The V end loses 6 bases and the J end loses 7 bases, and a stretch of 22 bases separates them. The CDR3 has 15 amino acids, counting the end cysteine and phenylalanine. Just the 45-base CDR3 DNA is kept, in frame starting at base 1. The chain couples TRBV19 to TRBJ2-7; TRBD2 is a possible D gene, resting on 6 matching bases. The sequencing sample was made of PBMCs or T cells enriched from blood (not recorded which). The sequence was collected from a woman aged 50 to 60 who had been exposed to COVID-19. The CDR3 has the sequence CASREASAGSREQYF. The nucleotides are TGTGCCAGTAGAGAGGCTAGCGCCGGGAGTCGGGAGCAGTACTTC.